Below are 32 T cell receptor beta chains sequenced from a single sample in a study of identical twins. Each CDR3 protein gets one entry after TCRdb re-called the 5' RACE reads with MiXCR. The sample records 550,000 to 800,000 distinct CDR3 sequences, less than 9% being singletons. The data also belong to a second study, concerning yellow fever vaccine responses in identical twins.

Sequenced sample: PBMCs. These receptors were collected from a woman aged 18-29 years in good health.

V and J are TRBV19 and TRBJ2-1; D may be TRBD2 (6 bases). Germline loops: CDR1 LNHDA, CDR2 SQIVND (reference sequence). V lost 4 bases and J lost 7, with 14 bases in between. The CDR3 length is 14 residues. CDR3 loop: CASSTAARGNEQFF. The CDR3 DNA is TGTGCCAGTAGTACAGCGGCTCGGGGGAATGAGCAGTTCTTC.

The CDR3 bases are TGCGCCAGCAGTTCGGGTAGTTCTAGCGCTGAAGCTTTCTTT. It yields the protein CASSSGSSSAEAFF. The V gene is TRBV5-1, the J gene TRBJ1-1; D uncertain. CDR3 length equals 14 residues. Germline values: CDR1 SGHRS, CDR2 YFSETQ. Between the trimmed V and J ends, which lost 5 bases and 6 bases, there was a span of 17 bases.

This clonotype was observed a handful of times. This chain uses TRBV12-3 or TRBV12-4 with TRBJ2-2; 7 positions match TRBD1. The CDR3 sequence is 15 residues long. V was clipped by 8 bases and J by 7 bases; unmatched bases: 13. CDR3 nucleotide sequence: TGTGCCAGCGGCCCCCGGGACAGAGAAAACGGGGAGCTGTTTTTT. This sequence encodes CASGPRDRENGELFF.

This clonotype was recorded many times. The DNA for the CDR3 is TGTGCCAGCAGGGAAAGGGTAGAGGAAAAACTGTTTTTT. Translation gives CASRERVEEKLFF. This sequence joins TRBV2 and TRBJ1-4; D unclear. V was pared by 6 bases and J by 8 bases, with 13 bases between. Germline values: CDR1 SNHLY, CDR2 FYNNEI. The CDR3 spans 13 residues. Variable domain in full (rest from reference TRBV2 and TRBJ1-4): EPEVTQTPSHQVTQMGQEVILRCVPISNHLYFYWYRQILGQKVEFLVSFYNNEISEKSEIFDDQFSVERPDGSNFTLKIRSTKLEDSAMYFCASRERVEEKLFFGSGTQLSVL.

The CDR3 nucleotides are TGTGCCAGCAGCTTGGAACTAGCGAGGAGCTCCTACAATGAGCAGTTCTTC. It is translated as CASSLELARSSYNEQFF. This chain joins TRBV11-2 and TRBJ2-1; 7 positions match TRBD2. CDR1 and CDR2 (germline): SGHAT, FQNNGV. Trimming cost V 3 bases and J 0 bases; bases outside gene matches: 8. The CDR3 loop spans 17 amino acids.

The chain is built from TRBV7-2 and TRBJ2-5; possibly TRBD1 for D (5 bases). There are 13 residues in the CDR3. The germline gives CDR1 SGHTA, CDR2 FQGNSA. V was pared by 5 bases and J by 4 bases, with 11 bases between. Here the CDR3 reads CASSPRVAETQYF. Here the CDR3 DNA reads TGTGCCAGCAGCCCCAGGGTTGCAGAGACCCAGTACTTC. Full variable domain (outside the CDR3, taken from reference TRBV7-2 and TRBJ2-5): GAGVSQSPSNKVTEKGKDVELRCDPISGHTALYWYRQSLGQGLEFLIYFQGNSAPDKSGLPSDRFSAERTGGSVSTLTIQRTQQEDSAVYLCASSPRVAETQYFGPGTRLLVL.

This chain uses TRBV7-9 with TRBJ2-3; weak D call: TRBD2 (5 bases). The V end was cut by 2 bases, the J end by 4 bases, with 13 bases between. CDR1 SEHNR and CDR2 FQNEAQ come from the germline V gene (reference sequence). The CDR3 spans 15 residues. CDR3 coding DNA: TGTGCCAGCAGCTTATCTACAGAGCGGCCAGATACGCAGTATTTT. Its translation: CASSLSTERPDTQYF.

This clonotype was counted many times. The chain uses TRBV5-1 and TRBJ1-1, with D possibly TRBD1 on 6 matching bases. CDR3 length: 15 amino acids. Trimming took 0 bases from V and 3 from J, leaving 12 bases between them. Germline CDR1 reads SGHRS; CDR2 reads YFSETQ. CDR3 region: CASSLGAQGYTEAFF. The CDR3 nucleotides read TGCGCCAGCAGCTTGGGGGCTCAGGGGTACACTGAAGCTTTCTTT.

This clonotype was recorded once. One base away lies a much larger clone, so this may be a sequencing read error. This chain links TRBV3-1 with TRBJ2-7; D remains unclear. V gave up 2 bases and J gave up 2 bases, with 13 bases separating them. The CDR3 runs to 15 residues. From germline, CDR1 is LGHDT and CDR2 YNNKEL (reference sequence). The CDR3 protein is CASSQIFVGPYEQYF. The CDR3 DNA sequence: TGTGCCAGCAGCCAAATTTTCGTCGGACCCTACGAGCAGTACTTC.

This clonotype was counted ten times or more. The J gene is TRBJ2-7, the V gene TRBV28, with D perhaps being TRBD1 or TRBD2 (5 bases each). This CDR3 is built from 16 residues. The V end was cut by 4 bases, the J end by 0 bases, with 16 bases between. Germline assignment: CDR1 MDHEN and CDR2 SYDVKM. The CDR3 region has the DNA TGTGCCAGCAGTTCCTCAGGGATACTAGGCTCCTACGAGCAGTACGTC. The encoded protein is CASSSSGILGSYEQYV.

This clonotype was seen only a few times. This sequence joins TRBV29-1 and TRBJ2-7; 12 bases are a match to TRBD1. Germline V CDR1 and CDR2: SQVTM, ANQGSEA. V shed 1 base and J 2 bases; nucleotides not matched to a gene: 6. This CDR3 has 16 amino acids. For the CDR3, the DNA is TGCAGCGTTGAAGCCCTTGGGACAGGGGGCGCCTACGAGCAGTACTTC. Translation: CSVEALGTGGAYEQYF.

V and J are TRBV12-3 or TRBV12-4 and TRBJ1-4, with D unclear. The CDR3 covers 14 residues. V dropped 6 bases and J dropped 8 bases, with 16 bases sitting between them. DNA of the CDR3: TGTGCCAGCAGCCCTGGGTGGTTTTTCGAAAAACTGTTTTTT. This codes for CASSPGWFFEKLFF.

This clonotype appeared many times. V gene TRBV9 combines with J gene TRBJ1-1; 12 bases match TRBD1. J gave up 5 bases and V 4 bases, and 6 bases lay outside the gene matches. Looked up from germline, CDR1 is SGDLS and CDR2 is YYNGEE. CDR3 size: 15 residues. CDR3 DNA: TGTGCCAGCAGCCCCCAGGGACAGGGGGCGACTGAAGCTTTCTTT. It yields the protein CASSPQGQGATEAFF.

This clonotype was recorded at least ten times. CDR3: CAIHSSGNTIYF. The CDR3 DNA reads as TGCGCCATACACAGCTCTGGAAACACCATATATTTT. The chain is built from TRBV10-1 and TRBJ1-3; D unresolved. The V end was cut by 10 bases, the J end by 0 bases, with 7 bases between. CDR1 and CDR2 (germline): WNHNN, SYGVQD (reference sequence). CDR3 length: 12 amino acids.

This clonotype was seen a few times. The chain uses TRBV2 and TRBJ1-5, with D possibly being TRBD1 (5 bases). V was shortened by 3 bases and J by 1 base, with 13 bases between the two germline ends. Germline CDR1 and CDR2: SNHLY and FYNNEI. The CDR3 runs 16 residues. Here the CDR3 reads CASSETGRLSNQPQHF. The CDR3 nucleotides are TGTGCCAGCAGTGAGACGGGGCGCTTAAGCAATCAGCCCCAGCATTTT. Supplemented by reference TRBV2 and TRBJ1-5, the full variable domain reads EPEVTQTPSHQVTQMGQEVILRCVPISNHLYFYWYRQILGQKVEFLVSFYNNEISEKSEIFDDQFSVERPDGSNFTLKIRSTKLEDSAMYFCASSETGRLSNQPQHFGDGTRLSIL.

In nucleotides, the CDR3 is TGTGCCAGCAGGCCCATTAGTTTTGTGGGCACTGAAGCTTTCTTT. It specifies CASRPISFVGTEAFF. V is TRBV6-2 or TRBV6-3 and J is TRBJ1-1; D gene ambiguous. Trimming shortened V by 6 bases and J by 4 bases, and 18 bases separated the two germline ends. Germline V lookup: CDR1 MNHEY, CDR2 SVGEGT. The CDR3 covers 15 residues.

This clonotype was observed a few times. The rearrangement links TRBV6-4 to TRBJ2-1; the D is unclear. Deletions cut 5 bases from V and 1 base from J, with 12 bases between. The CDR3 is 15 residues long. The germline gives CDR1 MRHNA, CDR2 SNTAGT. This chain's CDR3 is CASSTQPVSYNEQFF. CDR3 bases: TGTGCCAGCAGTACCCAGCCGGTGTCCTACAATGAGCAGTTCTTC.

This clonotype was detected many times. V gene TRBV5-1 combines with J gene TRBJ2-4; TRBD1 agrees at 9 bases. This CDR3 is 16 amino acids long. Per germline, CDR1 SGHRS and CDR2 YFSETQ. Trimming at V came to 4 bases and at J to 5 bases, leaving 10 bases not matched to a gene. Here the CDR3 DNA reads TGCGCCAGCAGCATGTCGGGACAGGGCGTCCAAAACATTCAGTACTTC. Translated, it gives CASSMSGQGVQNIQYF.

There are many counts of this clonotype. This chain uses TRBV5-1 with TRBJ2-1; perhaps TRBD2 as D (6 bases). The germline V gene encodes CDR1 SGHRS and CDR2 YFSETQ. Trimming stripped 3 bases from V and 7 bases from J, with 14 bases between. The CDR3 extends over 14 amino acids. CDR3: CASSWRGEVNEQFF. DNA of the CDR3: TGCGCCAGCAGCTGGAGGGGTGAGGTAAATGAGCAGTTCTTC.

At least ten counts were recorded for this clonotype. This chain joins TRBV2 and TRBJ1-4; the D is unclear. Germline V lookup: CDR1 SNHLY, CDR2 FYNNEI. Trimming shortened V by 0 bases and J by 4 bases, and 9 bases separated the two germline ends. The CDR3 runs 15 residues. The CDR3 coding sequence is TGTGCCAGCAGTGAAGCGGGTCTGGGTAATGAAAAACTGTTTTTT. It codes for CASSEAGLGNEKLFF.

This clonotype appeared many times. V is TRBV4-1 and J is TRBJ1-5; TRBD1 aligns across 8 bases. This CDR3 is built from 16 residues. The germline CDR1 and CDR2 sequences are MGHRA and YSYEKL. V was pared by 0 bases and J by 4 bases, with 5 bases of the junction left unmatched. The CDR3 sequence: CASSQDRTGRNQPQHF. The CDR3 nucleotides are TGCGCCAGCAGCCAAGACCGGACAGGGAGGAATCAGCCCCAGCATTTT.

This clonotype was counted at least ten times. The J gene is TRBJ2-1, the V gene TRBV27, with TRBD2 matching 12 bases. Germline V lookup: CDR1 MNHEY, CDR2 SMNVEV (reference sequence). The CDR3 sequence is 16 residues long. V was pared by 1 base and J by 9 bases, with 7 bases of the junction left unmatched. The CDR3 is CASSLYPSGRASEQFF. The CDR3 DNA reads as TGTGCCAGCAGTTTATATCCTAGCGGGAGGGCGTCTGAGCAGTTCTTC.

This clonotype was picked up a small number of times. This CDR3 is CASSYSTSGFNQPQHF. The DNA of the CDR3 is TGTGCCAGCAGTTACTCGACTTCAGGGTTCAATCAGCCCCAGCATTTT. This sequence joins TRBV6-5 and TRBJ1-5; D is possibly TRBD1 (5 bases). CDR3 size: 16 residues. Trimming took 0 bases from V and 3 from J, leaving 12 bases between them. Germline V gene sequence: CDR1 MNHEY, CDR2 SVGAGI.

There are a few counts of this clonotype. The V and J genes are TRBV4-1 and TRBJ2-2; 9 bases line up with TRBD2. CDR3 length: 19 amino acids. Trimming removed 2 bases from V and 0 bases from J; junction bases left unmatched: 10. Germline values: CDR1 MGHRA, CDR2 YSYEKL. CDR3 protein: CASSQHRVAGAPNTGELFF. CDR3 bases: TGCGCCAGCAGCCAACACCGGGTAGCGGGGGCCCCGAACACCGGGGAGCTGTTTTTT.

The genes are TRBV5-1 and TRBJ2-7; TRBD2 might be the D (6 bases). Germline V gives CDR1 SGHRS, CDR2 YFSETQ. With 0 bases removed from V and 3 bases from J, the gap between germline ends came to 10 bases. CDR3 size: 14 residues. CDR3 in amino acids: CASSLVGGNYEQYF. The CDR3 coding sequence is TGCGCCAGCAGCTTGGTAGGAGGGAACTACGAGCAGTACTTC.

This clonotype turned up a few times. The genes are TRBV6-5 and TRBJ2-7; TRBD2 is a possible D gene (6 bases). V dropped 2 bases and J dropped 4 bases, with 18 bases sitting between them. Looked up from germline, CDR1 is MNHEY and CDR2 is SVGAGI. CDR3 length: 16 amino acids. DNA of the CDR3: TGTGCCAGCAGTTACGGACTAACCACAATGTCTTACGAGCAGTACTTC. Translated, it gives CASSYGLTTMSYEQYF.

This clonotype occurred many times. The genes are TRBV10-1 and TRBJ1-1; D is undetermined. Looked up from germline, CDR1 is WNHNN and CDR2 is SYGVQD (reference sequence). The CDR3 runs 18 residues. Trimming removed 0 bases at V and 0 bases at J, with 17 bases between. The CDR3 DNA is TGCGCCAGCAGTGAGTCGGTCGGGGATACAGCTCTGAACACTGAAGCTTTCTTT. This gives the protein CASSESVGDTALNTEAFF.

This clonotype was picked up many times. The chain combines TRBV14 with TRBJ1-1; D possibly corresponds to TRBD1 (6 bases). The CDR3 is 18 amino acids. CDR1 is SGHDN, CDR2 FVKESK, per germline. The V gene lost 0 bases and the J gene lost 0 bases, with 17 bases spanning the gap. The CDR3 region has the DNA TGTGCCAGCAGCCAAGAGACAGGAGCGTTTCTTATGAACACTGAAGCTTTCTTT. Residues: CASSQETGAFLMNTEAFF.

The chain combines TRBV9 with TRBJ1-3; D unresolved. Germline CDR1 SGDLS, CDR2 YYNGEE. The CDR3 contains 16 residues. Between the trimmed V and J ends, which lost 0 bases and 4 bases, there was a span of 14 bases. This chain's CDR3 is CASSVDNAGWGNTIYF. CDR3 bases: TGTGCCAGCAGCGTAGACAATGCGGGCTGGGGAAACACCATATATTTT.

The rearrangement links TRBV24-1 to TRBJ1-2, with D unclear. V lost 8 bases and J 4 bases, leaving 13 bases between the germline ends. Germline V gives CDR1 KGHDR, CDR2 SFDVKD. CDR3 length: 13 residues. CDR3 nucleotides: TGTGCCACCAATCGGGAGGGCAGCTATGGCTACACCTTC. Its translation is CATNREGSYGYTF.

This clonotype was detected ten times or more. This sequence joins TRBV12-3 or TRBV12-4 and TRBJ1-5; D perhaps matches TRBD1 (5 bases). V shed 3 bases and J shed 3 bases, with 18 bases lying between them. The CDR3 is 17 residues long. The CDR3 coding sequence is TGTGCCAGCAGTTTTGGCCAGGGCAGGGCCAACAATCAGCCCCAGCATTTT. It is translated as CASSFGQGRANNQPQHF.

The CDR3 spells CASSDLSASHDSGANVLTF. The DNA for the CDR3 is TGTGCCAGCAGTGATCTATCCGCCAGTCATGACTCTGGGGCCAACGTCCTGACTTTC. The V call is TRBV2, the J call TRBJ2-6; no reliable D call. In germline, CDR1 is SNHLY, CDR2 FYNNEI. Trimming stripped 3 bases from V and 0 bases from J, with 18 bases between. This CDR3 region has 19 residues.